The entry below gives a single T cell receptor (beta chain) sequence along with its context. Antigen unknown. The time point is: persistent/refractory GD, antithyroid drugs over 5 years with positive TRAb. The TCR library was made from RNA that had been extracted from PBMCs in TRIzol. Per American Thyroid Association guidelines, Graves' disease was diagnosed. Trimming cost V 6 bases and J 1 base; bases outside gene matches: 7. The CDR3 has 15 amino acids. Germline V CDR1 and CDR2: MNHEY, SMNVEV (reference sequence). Libraries of TCR beta came from iRepertoire HTBI primers plus Arm-PCR of CDR3 regions. TCRdb independently ran MiXCR on the multiplex PCR reads; one entry per CDR3 protein. The table includes approximately 500,000 distinct CDR3 sequences, around a fifth detected once. These data come from a study of regulatory T cells in long-lasting Graves disease. The study, taken as a whole, reports: Those with persistent disease had in common more public clonotypes (about 3,000) than new patients (around 910). The analysis examined peripheral blood only and excluded thyroid tissue. Persistent disease preferred TRBV28, TRBJ1-2 and TRBJ2-5; new disease, TRBV20-1 and TRBJ2-1.

This clonotype was obtained from a female donor with Graves disease. The genes are TRBV27 and TRBJ1-1, with TRBD1 matching over 8 bases. The material was peripheral blood mononuclear cells (PBMCs), obtained when the disease was refractory, from a patient treated with antithyroid drugs. The CDR3 region is CASSRTGWENTEAFF. In DNA, the CDR3 is TGTGCCAGCAGCCGGACAGGGTGGGAGAACACTGAAGCTTTCTTT.